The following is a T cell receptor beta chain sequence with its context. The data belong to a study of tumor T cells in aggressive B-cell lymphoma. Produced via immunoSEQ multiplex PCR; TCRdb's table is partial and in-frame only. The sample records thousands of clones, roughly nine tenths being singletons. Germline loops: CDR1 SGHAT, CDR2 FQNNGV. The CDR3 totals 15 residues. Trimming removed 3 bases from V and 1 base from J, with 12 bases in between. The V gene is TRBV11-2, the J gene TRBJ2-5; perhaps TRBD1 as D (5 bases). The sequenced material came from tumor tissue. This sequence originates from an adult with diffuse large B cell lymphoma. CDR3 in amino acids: CASSFWGAPQETQYF. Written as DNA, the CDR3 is TGTGCCAGCAGCTTTTGGGGCGCCCCCCAAGAGACCCAGTACTTC.